A selection of T cell receptor beta chains follows, all from one sample in a study of blood T cell repertoires in COVID-19. Profiling relied on immunoSEQ multiplex PCR, and the TCRdb table lists in-frame clones only, not all of them. The data contain about 96,000 clones, 84% of them singletons. Sequenced sample: peripheral blood. The source is a woman aged 60 to 75 with acute or convalescent COVID-19. Each CDR3 is given with its conserved first and last residue. D genes are given only for firm matches. Part of the rows lack a size; the others show once, few, many or a class for expanded clones.

TRBJ1-1 | TRBV9 | 15 | - | - | TGTGCCAGCAGCGCAGGGCCGACAGTGAACACTGAAGCTTTCTTT | CASSAGPTVNTEAFF
TRBJ1-3 | TRBV6-6 | 15 | - | - | TGTGCCAGCAGCCCACAGTCAGGGGTGGGAAACACCATATATTTT | CASSPQSGVGNTIYF
TRBJ2-5 | TRBV5-5 | 13 | TRBD1 | once | TGTGCCAGCAGCGGACAGGGCCAAGAGACCCAGTACTTC | CASSGQGQETQYF
TRBJ2-1 | TRBV5-1 | 17 | - | - | TGCGCCAGCAGCTTGGCCGGGGGGCTTGTATCCTACAATGAGCAGTTCTTC | CASSLAGGLVSYNEQFF
TRBJ1-5 | TRBV6-1 | 16 | - | - | TGTGCCAGCAGTGAAGCGCGGCAGCGAAAGAATCAGCCCCAGCATTTT | CASSEARQRKNQPQHF
TRBJ1-1 | TRBV10-3 | 15 | - | - | TGTGCCATCAGTGAGTCTGCCGGGAAGGACACTGAAGCTTTCTTT | CAISESAGKDTEAFF
TRBJ2-7 | TRBV5-6 | 15 | TRBD1 | - | TGTGCCAGCAGCCCCGCACCGGGACAGCGGCACGAGCAGTACTTC | CASSPAPGQRHEQYF
TRBJ1-2 | TRBV7-9 | 12 | - | - | TGTGCCAGCAGCTTAGGGTCGGATGGCTACACCTTC | CASSLGSDGYTF
TRBJ2-5 | TRBV6-6 | 14 | TRBD2 | many | TGTGCCAGCAGTCTCGCTAGCGGGGAAGAGACCCAGTACTTC | CASSLASGEETQYF
TRBJ1-2 | TRBV28 | 17 | TRBD1 | once | TGTGCCAGCAGTCTTTCCGGGACAGGGGGTCTCGACTATGGCTACACCTTC | CASSLSGTGGLDYGYTF
TRBJ1-2 | TRBV4-2 | 14 | - | - | TGTGCCAGCAGCCCCGGGGGAGCTAACTATGGCTACACCTTC | CASSPGGANYGYTF
TRBJ1-2 | TRBV15 | 14 | - | - | TGTGCCACCAGCAGGGACTTTGCTAACTATGGCTACACCTTC | CATSRDFANYGYTF
TRBJ2-7 | TRBV18 | 14 | - | - | TGTGCCAGCTCAGAGGGTCATAAAGGCTACGAGCAGTACTTC | CASSEGHKGYEQYF
TRBJ2-5 | TRBV5-1 | 16 | TRBD2 | - | TGCGCCAGCAGCAATGGCGTTAGCGGGGGGCGGGAGACCCAGTACTTC | CASSNGVSGGRETQYF
TRBJ1-3 | TRBV7-9 | 18 | TRBD1 | few | TGTGCCAGCAGCCGGGAAACTTTTAGGGGGCAGACTGGAAACACCATATATTTT | CASSRETFRGQTGNTIYF
TRBJ1-1 | TRBV5-1 | 15 | TRBD1 | once | TGCGCCAGCAGCCCCGGAGACAGGGATCTGACTGAAGCTTTCTTT | CASSPGDRDLTEAFF
TRBJ1-5 | TRBV12-5 | 18 | - | once | TGTGCTAGTGGTTTGTCAACCCCGATCTCGGGGGTCAATCAGCCCCAGCATTTT | CASGLSTPISGVNQPQHF
TRBJ1-3 | TRBV4-2 | 16 | TRBD1 | - | TGTGCCAGCAGCTTATCGACAGGGAGCTCTGGAAACACCATATATTTT | CASSLSTGSSGNTIYF